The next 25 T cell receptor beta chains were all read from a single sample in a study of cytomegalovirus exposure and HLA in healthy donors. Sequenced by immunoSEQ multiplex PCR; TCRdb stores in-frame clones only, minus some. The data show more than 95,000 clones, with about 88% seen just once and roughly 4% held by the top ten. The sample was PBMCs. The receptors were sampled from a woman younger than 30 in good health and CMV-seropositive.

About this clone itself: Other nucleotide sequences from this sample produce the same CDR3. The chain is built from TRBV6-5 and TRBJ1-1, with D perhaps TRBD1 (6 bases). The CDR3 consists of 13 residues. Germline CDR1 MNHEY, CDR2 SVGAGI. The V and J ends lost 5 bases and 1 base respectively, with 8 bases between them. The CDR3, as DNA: TGTGCCAGCAGTCGGACAGAGAACACTGAAGCTTTCTTT. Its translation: CASSRTENTEAFF.

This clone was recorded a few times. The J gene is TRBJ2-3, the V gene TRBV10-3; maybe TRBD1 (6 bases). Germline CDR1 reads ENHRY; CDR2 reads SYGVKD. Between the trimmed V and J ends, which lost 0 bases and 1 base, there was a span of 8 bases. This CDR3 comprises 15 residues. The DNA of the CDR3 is TGTGCCATCAGTGAGTCGGGGGCGGGCACAGATACGCAGTATTTT. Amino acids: CAISESGAGTDTQYF.

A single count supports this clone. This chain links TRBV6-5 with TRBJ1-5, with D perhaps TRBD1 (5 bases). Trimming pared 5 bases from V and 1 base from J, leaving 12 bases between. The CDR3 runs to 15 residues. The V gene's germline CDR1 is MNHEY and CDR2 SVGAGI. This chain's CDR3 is CASSIASGSNQPQHF. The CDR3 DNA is TGTGCCAGCAGTATCGCGTCAGGGAGCAATCAGCCCCAGCATTTT.

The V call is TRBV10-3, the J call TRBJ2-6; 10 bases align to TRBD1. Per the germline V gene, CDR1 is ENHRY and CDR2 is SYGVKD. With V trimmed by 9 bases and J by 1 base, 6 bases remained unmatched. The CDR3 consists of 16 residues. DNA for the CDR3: TGTGCCATTTATCCGGGACAGGGGTCTGGGGCCAACGTCCTGACTTTC. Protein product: CAIYPGQGSGANVLTF.

The CDR3, as DNA: TGTGCCAGCAGTTTTGCCAGCGGCTATGGCTACACCTTC. This sequence encodes CASSFASGYGYTF. The chain combines TRBV28 with TRBJ1-2; D ambiguous. Deletions cut 3 bases from V and 4 bases from J, with 9 bases between. The CDR3 is 13 amino acids. Germline CDR1 and CDR2: MDHEN and SYDVKM.

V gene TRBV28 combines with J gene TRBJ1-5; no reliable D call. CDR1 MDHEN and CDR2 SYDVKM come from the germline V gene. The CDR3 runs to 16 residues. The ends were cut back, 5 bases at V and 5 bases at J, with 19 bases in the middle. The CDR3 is CASSPYVREVYQPQHF. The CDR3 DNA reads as TGTGCCAGCAGTCCCTACGTGAGGGAAGTTTATCAGCCCCAGCATTTT.

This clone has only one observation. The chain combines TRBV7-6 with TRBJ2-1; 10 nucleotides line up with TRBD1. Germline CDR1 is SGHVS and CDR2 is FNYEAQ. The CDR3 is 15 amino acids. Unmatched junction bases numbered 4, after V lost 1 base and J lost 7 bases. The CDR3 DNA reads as TGTGCCAGCAGCTTAGGGACAGGGGGTTTAAATGAGCAGTTCTTC. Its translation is CASSLGTGGLNEQFF.

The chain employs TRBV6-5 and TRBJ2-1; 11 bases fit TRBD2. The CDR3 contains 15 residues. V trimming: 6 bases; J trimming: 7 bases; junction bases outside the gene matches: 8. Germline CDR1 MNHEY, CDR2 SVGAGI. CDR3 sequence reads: CASSPGLAVGNEQFF. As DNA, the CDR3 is TGTGCCAGCAGCCCGGGACTAGCGGTTGGGAATGAGCAGTTCTTC.

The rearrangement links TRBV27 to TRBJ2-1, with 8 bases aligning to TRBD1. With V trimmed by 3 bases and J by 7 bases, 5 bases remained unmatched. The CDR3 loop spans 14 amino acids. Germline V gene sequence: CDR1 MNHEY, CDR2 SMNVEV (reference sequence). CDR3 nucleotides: TGTGCCAGCAGTTTCGCAGGGGGCGGGAATGAGCAGTTCTTC. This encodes CASSFAGGGNEQFF.

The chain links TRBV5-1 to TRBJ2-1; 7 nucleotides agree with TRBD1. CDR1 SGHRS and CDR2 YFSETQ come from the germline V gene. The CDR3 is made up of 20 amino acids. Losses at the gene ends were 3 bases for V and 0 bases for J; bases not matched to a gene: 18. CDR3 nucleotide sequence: TGCGCCAGCAGCTCTGGCAGGGGGAAAGCCCCGACGGACTCCTACAATGAGCAGTTCTTC. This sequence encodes CASSSGRGKAPTDSYNEQFF.

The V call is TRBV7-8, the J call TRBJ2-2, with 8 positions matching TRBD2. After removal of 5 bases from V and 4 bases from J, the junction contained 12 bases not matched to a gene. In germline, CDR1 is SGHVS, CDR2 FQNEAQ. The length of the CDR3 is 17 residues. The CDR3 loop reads CASSPPGGVWGTGELFF. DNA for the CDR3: TGTGCCAGCAGCCCCCCCGGGGGGGTCTGGGGCACCGGGGAGCTGTTTTTT.

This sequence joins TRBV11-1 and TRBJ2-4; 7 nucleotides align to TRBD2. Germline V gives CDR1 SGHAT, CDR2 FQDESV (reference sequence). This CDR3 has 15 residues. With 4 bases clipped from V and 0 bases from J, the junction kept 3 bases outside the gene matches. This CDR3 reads CASSSGGAAKNIQYF. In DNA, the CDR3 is TGTGCCAGCAGCTCGGGGGGTGCAGCCAAAAACATTCAGTACTTC.

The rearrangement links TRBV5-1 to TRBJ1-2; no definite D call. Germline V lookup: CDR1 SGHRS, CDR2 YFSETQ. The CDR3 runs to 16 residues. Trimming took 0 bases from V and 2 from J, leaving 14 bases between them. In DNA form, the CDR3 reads TGCGCCAGCAGCTTGGAGGCTGCAGGCGCCAACTATGGCTACACCTTC. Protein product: CASSLEAAGANYGYTF.

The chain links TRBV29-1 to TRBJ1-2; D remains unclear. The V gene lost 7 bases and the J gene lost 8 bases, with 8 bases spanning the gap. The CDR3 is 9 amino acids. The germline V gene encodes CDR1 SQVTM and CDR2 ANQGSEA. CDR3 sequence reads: CSETGGYTF. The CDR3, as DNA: TGCAGCGAAACGGGGGGCTACACCTTC.

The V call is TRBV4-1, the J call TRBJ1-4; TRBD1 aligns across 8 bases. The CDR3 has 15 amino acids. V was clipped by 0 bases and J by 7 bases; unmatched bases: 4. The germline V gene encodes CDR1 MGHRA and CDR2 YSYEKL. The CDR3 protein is CASSQEPGGGEKLFF. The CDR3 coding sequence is TGCGCCAGCAGCCAAGAGCCAGGGGGCGGTGAAAAACTGTTTTTT.

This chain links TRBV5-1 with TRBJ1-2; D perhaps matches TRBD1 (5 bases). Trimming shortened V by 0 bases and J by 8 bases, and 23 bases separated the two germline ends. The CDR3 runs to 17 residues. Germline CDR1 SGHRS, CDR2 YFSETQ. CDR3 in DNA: TGCGCCAGCAGCTTGGGCACCCAGGGCGTCTTTATATGGGGCTACACCTTC. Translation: CASSLGTQGVFIWGYTF.

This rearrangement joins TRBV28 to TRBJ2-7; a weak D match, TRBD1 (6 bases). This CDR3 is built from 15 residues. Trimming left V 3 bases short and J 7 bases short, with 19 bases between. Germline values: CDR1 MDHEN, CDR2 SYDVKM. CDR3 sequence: CASSFSRGNLWEQYF. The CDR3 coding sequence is TGTGCCAGCAGTTTCTCGAGGGGGAACCTCTGGGAGCAGTACTTC.

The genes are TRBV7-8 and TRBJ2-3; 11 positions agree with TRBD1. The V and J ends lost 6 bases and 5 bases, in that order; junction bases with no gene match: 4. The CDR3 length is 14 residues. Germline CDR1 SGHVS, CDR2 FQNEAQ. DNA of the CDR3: TGTGCCAGCAGGGGACAGGGGGAGCGAGATACGCAGTATTTT. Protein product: CASRGQGERDTQYF.

This chain's CDR3 is CASSEARQPYNEQFF. In nucleotides, the CDR3 is TGTGCCAGCAGTGAAGCGAGACAACCCTACAATGAGCAGTTCTTC. The V and J genes are TRBV2 and TRBJ2-1; D is undetermined. The V end lost 0 bases, the J end lost 2 bases, and 8 bases lay between the germline ends. Germline V CDR1 and CDR2: SNHLY, FYNNEI. The CDR3 consists of 15 residues.

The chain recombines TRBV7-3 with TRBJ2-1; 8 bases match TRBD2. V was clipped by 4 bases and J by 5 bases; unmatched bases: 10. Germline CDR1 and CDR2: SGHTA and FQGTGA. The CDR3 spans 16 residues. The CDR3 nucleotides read TGTGCCAGCAGCTACTTCAGCGGGGGCCCCAACAATGAGCAGTTCTTC. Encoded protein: CASSYFSGGPNNEQFF.

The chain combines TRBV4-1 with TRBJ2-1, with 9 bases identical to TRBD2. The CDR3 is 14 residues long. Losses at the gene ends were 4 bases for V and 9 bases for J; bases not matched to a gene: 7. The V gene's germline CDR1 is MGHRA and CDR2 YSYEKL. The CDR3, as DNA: TGCGCCAGCAGCCGTCCTAGCGGGAACACTGAGCAGTTCTTC. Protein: CASSRPSGNTEQFF.

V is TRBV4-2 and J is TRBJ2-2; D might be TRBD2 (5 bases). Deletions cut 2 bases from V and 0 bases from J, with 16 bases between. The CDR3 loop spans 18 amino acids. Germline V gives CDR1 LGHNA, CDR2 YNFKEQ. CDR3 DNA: TGTGCCAGCAGCCAAAGGACTTACGGACGCCCGAACACCGGGGAGCTGTTTTTT. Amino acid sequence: CASSQRTYGRPNTGELFF.

CDR3 amino acids: CAISERQIVDRSYNEQFF. DNA for the CDR3: TGTGCCATCAGTGAGAGACAGATAGTGGATCGCTCCTACAATGAGCAGTTCTTC. This chain uses TRBV10-3 with TRBJ2-1; the D gene is possibly TRBD1 (5 bases). Germline values: CDR1 ENHRY, CDR2 SYGVKD. Trimming cost V 2 bases and J 0 bases, with 17 bases left between them. The CDR3 runs 18 residues.

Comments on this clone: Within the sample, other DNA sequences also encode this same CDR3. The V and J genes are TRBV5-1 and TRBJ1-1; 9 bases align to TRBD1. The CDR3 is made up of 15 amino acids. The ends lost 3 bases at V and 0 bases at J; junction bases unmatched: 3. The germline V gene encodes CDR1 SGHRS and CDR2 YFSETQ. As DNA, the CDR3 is TGCGCCAGCAGCTCGGACAGGGGAGTGAACACTGAAGCTTTCTTT. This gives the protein CASSSDRGVNTEAFF.

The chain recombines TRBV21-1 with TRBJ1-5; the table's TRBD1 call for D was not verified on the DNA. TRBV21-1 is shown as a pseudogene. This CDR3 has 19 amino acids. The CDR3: CASSQYGQPSPYSNQPQHF. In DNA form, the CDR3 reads TGTGCCAGCAGCCAGTACGGACAGCCGAGTCCCTATAGCAATCAGCCCCAGCATTTT.